Presented here are 18 T cell receptor beta chains from one specimen sequenced in a study of cytomegalovirus exposure and HLA in healthy donors. Use of 60 Vbeta and 13 Jbeta primers characterized the PCR. Sequenced by immunoSEQ multiplex PCR; TCRdb stores in-frame clones only, minus some. The sample holds roughly 300,000 clones, roughly 90% seen once. Sequenced: PBMCs. The receptors were sampled from a middle-aged man in good health and CMV-seropositive.

The J gene is TRBJ2-1, the V gene TRBV19, with 9 bases that match TRBD2. Per germline, CDR1 LNHDA and CDR2 SQIVND (reference sequence). The CDR3 sequence is 16 residues long. V lost 3 bases and J lost 4; bases outside the gene matches: 7. CDR3 in DNA: TGTGCCAGTAGTATGTCTGGACTAGCGTTATACAATGAGCAGTTCTTC. Translated, it gives CASSMSGLALYNEQFF.

This chain uses TRBV7-9 with TRBJ2-1, with D tentatively TRBD2 (5 bases). The V end was cut by 1 base, the J end by 4 bases, with 8 bases between. Germline V gives CDR1 SEHNR, CDR2 FQNEAQ (reference sequence). The CDR3 runs to 14 residues. CDR3 DNA sequence: TGTGCCAGCAGCTTAGGAACGGGATACAATGAGCAGTTCTTC. Amino acids: CASSLGTGYNEQFF. The entire variable domain, with the rest obtained from reference TRBV7-9 and TRBJ2-1, is as follows: DTGVSQNPRHKITKRGQNVTFRCDPISEHNRLYWYRQTLGQGPEFLTYFQNEAQLEKSRLLSDRFSAERPKGSFSTLEIQRTEQGDSAMYLCASSLGTGYNEQFFGPGTRLTVL.

V and J are TRBV4-3 and TRBJ2-1, with 9 bases lining up with TRBD2. Per germline, CDR1 LGHNA and CDR2 YSLEER. The CDR3 spans 16 residues. After removal of 2 bases from V and 7 bases from J, the junction contained 9 bases not matched to a gene. The CDR3 coding sequence is TGCGCCAGCAGCCAACGCCTAGCGGGAATCTATAATGAGCAGTTCTTC. This translates into CASSQRLAGIYNEQFF.

V usage is TRBV7-8 and J usage is TRBJ1-1; D possibly corresponds to TRBD1 (6 bases). Germline V CDR1 and CDR2: SGHVS, FQNEAQ. Trimming removed 1 base at V and 0 bases at J, with 9 bases between. This CDR3 comprises 15 residues. The CDR3 DNA sequence: TGTGCCAGCAGCTTAGACGGACAGCTGAACACTGAAGCTTTCTTT. Amino acid sequence: CASSLDGQLNTEAFF. Full variable domain (remainder filled in from reference TRBV7-8 and TRBJ1-1): GAGVSQSPRYKVAKRGQDVALRCDPISGHVSLFWYQQALGQGPEFLTYFQNEAQLDKSGLPSDRFFAERPEGSVSTLKIQRTQQEDSAVYLCASSLDGQLNTEAFFGQGTRLTVV.

This clone has at least ten counts. The V and J genes are TRBV25-1 and TRBJ1-2, with TRBD1 identical over 8 bases. Germline V lookup: CDR1 MGHDK, CDR2 SYGVNS. The CDR3 is made up of 15 amino acids. Trimming at V came to 3 bases and at J to 0 bases, leaving 3 bases not matched to a gene. Here the CDR3 reads CASSDRGRANYGYTF. The CDR3 region has the DNA TGTGCCAGCAGTGACAGGGGGCGAGCTAACTATGGCTACACCTTC.

V usage is TRBV28 and J usage is TRBJ2-1; TRBD1 matches 7 bases. The germline CDR1 and CDR2 sequences are MDHEN and SYDVKM. J gave up 9 bases and V 7 bases, and 9 bases lay outside the gene matches. The CDR3 loop spans 13 amino acids. The CDR3 region is CASKARGTGEQFF. The CDR3 nucleotides are TGTGCCAGCAAGGCCAGGGGGACCGGTGAGCAGTTCTTC.

The chain is built from TRBV13 and TRBJ2-4, with 11 bases matching TRBD1. The CDR3 is made up of 16 amino acids. Germline values: CDR1 PRHDT, CDR2 FYEKMQ (reference sequence). Trimming cost V 6 bases and J 2 bases; bases outside gene matches: 6. DNA for the CDR3: TGTGCCAGCAGGGACCGGACAGGGGGCACCAAAAACATTCAGTACTTC. Translated: CASRDRTGGTKNIQYF.

J is TRBJ2-2 and V is TRBV19; 7 bases fit TRBD2. The CDR3 has 15 residues. V was pared by 4 bases and J by 2 bases, with 4 bases of the junction left unmatched. The germline CDR1 and CDR2 sequences are LNHDA and SQIVND (reference sequence). The DNA for the CDR3 is TGTGCCAGTAGTAGCACAGCGGGAAACACCGGGGAGCTGTTTTTT. This codes for CASSSTAGNTGELFF.

This clone has only one observation. The V and J genes are TRBV19 and TRBJ1-1; D not certain. This CDR3 region has 15 residues. Germline CDR1 LNHDA, CDR2 SQIVND (reference sequence). Trimming took off 1 base at V and 3 bases at J, with 12 bases between the two ends. This CDR3 reads CASSIGPGSDTEAFF. The CDR3 region has the DNA TGTGCCAGTAGTATAGGGCCGGGGTCGGACACTGAAGCTTTCTTT.

This chain connects TRBV7-6 to TRBJ2-7, with 10 nucleotides matching TRBD2. Trimming at V came to 6 bases and at J to 5 bases, leaving 10 bases not matched to a gene. This CDR3 is built from 15 residues. Germline-derived CDR1 and CDR2 are SGHVS and FNYEAQ. The CDR3 DNA follows: TGTGCCAGCAGTGCGGCTAGCGGGAGCAACAACGAGCAGTACTTC. Protein sequence: CASSAASGSNNEQYF. The complete variable domain, with remaining parts taken from reference TRBV7-6 and TRBJ2-7, reads GAGVSQSPRYKVTKRGQDVALRCDPISGHVSLYWYRQALGQGPEFLTYFNYEAQQDKSGLPNDRFSAERPEGSISTLTIQRTEQRDSAMYRCASSAASGSNNEQYFGPGTRLTVT.

The count of this clone is one. This chain links TRBV6-5 with TRBJ2-7, with TRBD2 matching 11 bases. The length of the CDR3 is 14 residues. J gave up 6 bases and V 8 bases, and 9 bases lay outside the gene matches. Germline CDR1 and CDR2: MNHEY and SVGAGI. The CDR3 DNA reads as TGTGCCAGCTCTATAGCGGGAGGGCCTAGCGAGCAGTACTTC. Translating gives CASSIAGGPSEQYF.

The DNA of the CDR3 is TGTGCCAGCAGTTTGAGACTAGCGGGACCATCCTACGAGCAGTACTTC. Translation gives CASSLRLAGPSYEQYF. The rearrangement links TRBV27 to TRBJ2-7, with TRBD2 identical over 11 bases. Germline V gene data show CDR1 as MNHEY and CDR2 as SMNVEV (reference sequence). CDR3 size: 16 residues. J lost 1 base, V lost 3 bases, and 5 bases had no gene match.

V is TRBV7-3 and J is TRBJ2-3, with 9 bases that match TRBD2. V shed 1 base and J 6 bases; nucleotides not matched to a gene: 11. From germline, CDR1 is SGHTA and CDR2 FQGTGA. This CDR3 has 17 residues. The CDR3 sequence: CASSLKVAGGPGDTQYF. CDR3 bases: TGTGCCAGCAGCTTAAAGGTTGCGGGAGGGCCTGGGGATACGCAGTATTTT.

The genes are TRBV5-4 and TRBJ2-1; 16 nucleotides agree with TRBD2. The CDR3 contains 19 residues. The J segment lost 7 bases and the V segment lost 4 bases, leaving 14 bases of the junction unmatched. CDR1 and CDR2 from the germline V gene are SGHNT and YYREEE (reference sequence). The CDR3 is CASSPRPGTSGRAGNEQFF. The CDR3 DNA reads TGTGCCAGCAGCCCTCGGCCCGGGACTAGCGGGAGGGCCGGGAATGAGCAGTTCTTC.

The CDR3 loop is CASSTLAGPDTQYF. As DNA, the CDR3 is TGTGCCAGCTCAACGCTAGCGGGACCAGATACGCAGTATTTT. The chain has TRBV18 and TRBJ2-3; 9 bases align to TRBD2. V lost 5 bases and J lost 4; bases outside the gene matches: 4. CDR1 and CDR2 (germline): KGHSH, LQKENI. The CDR3 spans 14 residues.

The chain links TRBV29-1 to TRBJ2-7, with 8 positions matching TRBD1. Unmatched junction bases numbered 8, after V lost 5 bases and J lost 5 bases. In germline, CDR1 is SQVTM, CDR2 ANQGSEA. This CDR3 is 13 amino acids long. The CDR3 DNA reads TGCAGCGTTAGTACAGGGGGAGTGAACGAGCAGTACTTC. Its protein is CSVSTGGVNEQYF.

The V and J genes are TRBV28 and TRBJ2-1; 7 bases fit TRBD2. The germline gives CDR1 MDHEN, CDR2 SYDVKM. Losses at the gene ends were 3 bases for V and 3 bases for J; bases not matched to a gene: 8. The CDR3 runs 16 residues. The CDR3 bases are TGTGCCAGCAGTTTGGTCCTAGCGGAAAACTACAATGAGCAGTTCTTC. Translated: CASSLVLAENYNEQFF.

This chain links TRBV18 with TRBJ1-2, with D hard to call. Trimming cost V 0 bases and J 3 bases, with 11 bases left between them. In germline, CDR1 is KGHSH, CDR2 LQKENI. The CDR3 is 15 residues long. The CDR3 region has the DNA TGTGCCAGCTCACCACCCACCCTGGGAGACTATGGCTACACCTTC. Its protein is CASSPPTLGDYGYTF. Full variable domain (remainder filled in from reference TRBV18 and TRBJ1-2): NAGVMQNPRHLVRRRGQEARLRCSPMKGHSHVYWYRQLPEEGLKFMVYLQKENIIDESGMPKERFSAEFPKEGPSILRIQQVVRGDSAAYFCASSPPTLGDYGYTFGSGTRLTVV.